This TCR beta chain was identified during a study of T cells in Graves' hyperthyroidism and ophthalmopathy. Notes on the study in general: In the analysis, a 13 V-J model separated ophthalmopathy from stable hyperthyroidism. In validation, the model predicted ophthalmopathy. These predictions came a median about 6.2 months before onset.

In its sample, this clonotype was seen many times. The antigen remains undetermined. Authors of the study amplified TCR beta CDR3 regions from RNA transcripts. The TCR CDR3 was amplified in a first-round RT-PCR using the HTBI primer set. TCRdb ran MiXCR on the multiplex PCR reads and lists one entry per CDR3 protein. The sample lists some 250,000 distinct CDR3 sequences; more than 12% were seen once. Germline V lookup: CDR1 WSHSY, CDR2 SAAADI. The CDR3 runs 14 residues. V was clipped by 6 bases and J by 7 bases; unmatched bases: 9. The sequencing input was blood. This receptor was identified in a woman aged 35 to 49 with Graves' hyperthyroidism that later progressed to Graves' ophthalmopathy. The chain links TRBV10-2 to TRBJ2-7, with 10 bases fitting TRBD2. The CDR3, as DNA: TGCGCCAGCAGAGGGCTAGCGGGAGTAGGAGAGCAGTACTTC. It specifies CASRGLAGVGEQYF.